The 14 T cell receptor beta chains given below trace back to one sample, sequenced in a study of human T cells and chemical hapten exposure. TCRdb used MiXCR to reprocess the RACE reads, holding one entry per CDR3 protein. The profile shows about 74,000 distinct CDR3 sequences, approximately 29% of them singletons. Described time point: patch test 1, 2 weeks after DPC sensitization. The treatment was: therapeutic diphenylcyclopropenone sensitization with weekly scalp DPC. The material was whole blood, obtained in connection with sensitization to the hapten diphenylcyclopropenone (DPC). The receptors were sampled from a man aged 40-55 years with alopecia areata. Some clones in this sample may be carry-over from other donors' samples.

This rearrangement joins TRBV20-1 to TRBJ2-3, with D tentatively TRBD1 (5 bases). From germline, CDR1 is DFQATT and CDR2 SNEGSKA (reference sequence). The V and J ends lost 0 bases and 5 bases respectively, with 12 bases between them. The CDR3 is made up of 14 amino acids. The CDR3 nucleotides read TGCAGTGCTAGAGACGCTTTTAGGGGAGATACGCAGTATTTT. Amino acids: CSARDAFRGDTQYF.

The gene calls are TRBV7-9 and TRBJ2-7; 9 bases align to TRBD2. With 4 bases clipped from V and 3 bases from J, the junction kept 13 bases outside the gene matches. The CDR3 is made up of 17 amino acids. Germline assignment: CDR1 SEHNR and CDR2 FQNEAQ (reference sequence). The DNA for the CDR3 is TGTGCCAGCAGCTCCAATTCCGGAGGCGGGAGGGTCTACGAGCAGTACTTC. Amino acids: CASSSNSGGGRVYEQYF.

This sequence joins TRBV28 and TRBJ2-1; D is perhaps TRBD2 (5 bases). Looked up from germline, CDR1 is MDHEN and CDR2 is SYDVKM. CDR3 length equals 15 residues. Trimming removed 3 bases from V and 5 bases from J, with 14 bases in between. The CDR3 nucleotides are TGTGCCAGCAGTTTGGTAATAGCGCGAAACAATGAGCAGTTCTTC. Translated, it gives CASSLVIARNNEQFF.

The chain couples TRBV28 to TRBJ2-3, with D hard to call. The CDR3 has 14 amino acids. The germline CDR1 and CDR2 sequences are MDHEN and SYDVKM. The V and J ends lost 5 bases and 3 bases respectively, with 12 bases between them. The chain's CDR3 is CASSVPTPTDTQYF. Here the CDR3 DNA reads TGTGCCAGCAGTGTTCCGACGCCTACAGATACGCAGTATTTT. Complete variable domain (other parts from reference TRBV28 and TRBJ2-3): DVKVTQSSRYLVKRTGEKVFLECVQDMDHENMFWYRQDPGLGLRLIYFSYDVKMKEKGDIPEGYSVSREKKERFSLILESASTNQTSMYLCASSVPTPTDTQYFGPGTRLTVL.

This clonotype came up a few times. This chain links TRBV9 with TRBJ2-7, with 8 bases lining up with TRBD1. Germline CDR1 SGDLS, CDR2 YYNGEE. This CDR3 is built from 15 residues. Trimming removed 0 bases from V and 4 bases from J; junction bases left unmatched: 6. As DNA, the CDR3 is TGTGCCAGCAGCGTAGTGGCAGGGGGCGAATACGAGCAGTACTTC. The encoded protein is CASSVVAGGEYEQYF.

The table lists this clonotype with a few counts. The rearrangement uses TRBV2 and TRBJ2-1; 14 bases match TRBD2. This CDR3 contains 15 residues. Trimming removed 6 bases from V and 9 bases from J; junction bases left unmatched: 7. CDR1 SNHLY and CDR2 FYNNEI come from the germline V gene. CDR3 sequence (DNA): TGTGCCAGCAGCGGGACTAGCGGGAGTATGGGTGAGCAGTTCTTC. It is translated as CASSGTSGSMGEQFF.

The rearrangement uses TRBV7-9 and TRBJ2-1; TRBD1 might be the D (6 bases). V lost 3 bases and J lost 6, with 15 bases in between. Germline loops: CDR1 SEHNR, CDR2 FQNEAQ (reference sequence). The CDR3 is made up of 15 amino acids. CDR3: CASSFLLQGSNEQFF. Written as DNA, the CDR3 is TGTGCCAGCAGCTTTCTCTTACAGGGATCCAATGAGCAGTTCTTC.

The genes are TRBV7-3 and TRBJ1-4; D gene ambiguous. The CDR3 sequence is 13 residues long. Germline CDR1 and CDR2: SGHTA and FQGTGA. V was trimmed by 1 base and J by 8 bases, leaving 8 bases between them. The CDR3 loop reads CASSLRQGEKLFF. DNA for the CDR3: TGTGCCAGCAGCTTAAGGCAAGGAGAAAAACTGTTTTTT.

The genes are TRBV20-1 and TRBJ2-2, with D unresolved. Germline V lookup: CDR1 DFQATT, CDR2 SNEGSKA (reference sequence). The CDR3 is 14 residues long. Trimming shortened V by 3 bases and J by 6 bases, and 14 bases separated the two germline ends. The CDR3 DNA sequence: TGCAGTGCTAGGTCTGACGGGTCGGCCGGGGAGCTGTTTTTT. Translating gives CSARSDGSAGELFF.

This rearrangement joins TRBV6-2 or TRBV6-3 to TRBJ2-4, with D perhaps given as TRBD1 or TRBD2 (5 bases each). Germline V CDR1 and CDR2: MNHEY, SVGEGT. There are 17 residues in the CDR3. The V gene lost 0 bases and the J gene lost 3 bases, with 15 bases spanning the gap. DNA for the CDR3: TGTGCCAGCAGTTACTCGAAGCCGGGGCTGGTCAAAAACATTCAGTACTTC. This translates into CASSYSKPGLVKNIQYF.

This clonotype appeared a few times. The chain carries TRBV7-2 and TRBJ2-2, with D unclear. Germline CDR1 reads SGHTA; CDR2 reads FQGNSA. V shed 5 bases and J shed 5 bases, with 3 bases lying between them. This CDR3 has 11 residues. CDR3 nucleotides: TGTGCCAGCAGCCCAACCGGGGAGCTGTTTTTT. Its protein product is CASSPTGELFF.

This clonotype was observed a few times. J is TRBJ2-7 and V is TRBV9, with TRBD1 as a possible D gene (5 bases). In germline, CDR1 is SGDLS, CDR2 YYNGEE. V was cut by 2 bases and J by 6 bases, with 21 bases left in between. The CDR3 consists of 16 residues. CDR3 in DNA: TGTGCCAGCAGCGTCCTGGCCCACCAGGGCATAAGCGAGCAGTACTTC. Translating gives CASSVLAHQGISEQYF.

This sequence joins TRBV20-1 and TRBJ1-5; D is ambiguous. CDR3 length: 14 residues. Germline V gives CDR1 DFQATT, CDR2 SNEGSKA (reference sequence). V lost 1 base to trimming and J lost 0 bases, with 7 bases between them. The CDR3 bases are TGCAGTGCTAGAGCCATGATTAGCAATCAGCCCCAGCATTTT. Translated: CSARAMISNQPQHF.

This clonotype showed up many times. The J gene is TRBJ1-1, the V gene TRBV27; the D is unclear. V gave up 2 bases and J gave up 1 base, with 11 bases separating them. Germline assignment: CDR1 MNHEY and CDR2 SMNVEV (reference sequence). The CDR3 is 15 residues long. The CDR3 reads CASSLGFGWNTEAFF. The CDR3 nucleotides are TGTGCCAGCAGTTTAGGCTTTGGATGGAACACTGAAGCTTTCTTT.